The present T cell receptor (beta chain) was sequenced within a study of blood T cell repertoires in COVID-19. Whole-study context: From T cells, B-cell-depleted T cells, or PBMCs came the material, which was cDNA or gDNA.

Method: immunoSEQ multiplex PCR; TCRdb's copy keeps in-frame clones and lacks some. The sample records approximately 230,000 clones, approximately 90% being singletons. The cohort comprised adults aged 18 to 89 years residing in some 24 US areas. Participant reports of clinical history set cohort assignment. Sequencing used PBMCs or T cells enriched from blood (not recorded which). The receptor was derived from a man younger than 30 who had recovered from COVID-19.

The CDR3 is CASRFRQGLNEKLFF. The CDR3 DNA sequence: TGTGCCAGTAGGTTTAGACAGGGCCTTAATGAAAAACTGTTTTTT. The rearrangement uses TRBV19 and TRBJ1-4, with 7 bases that match TRBD1. Looked up from germline, CDR1 is LNHDA and CDR2 is SQIVND (reference sequence). The CDR3 is made up of 15 amino acids. After removal of 6 bases from V and 4 bases from J, the junction contained 8 bases not matched to a gene.